These 23 T cell receptor beta chains originate from one sample sequenced in a study of vaccination and CD4 T cells after COVID-19. The Oncomine TCR Beta short-read assay generated sequence data from the DNA of cultured CD4+ T cells. Using its own MiXCR run on the PCR reads, TCRdb lists one record per CDR3 protein. The repertoire holds 15,000 or so distinct CDR3 sequences, with roughly 53% as singletons. For these receptors, no antigen is known. Regarding treatment: roughly 10-day PBMC culture with coronavirus spike peptide pools or control peptides (ViraFEST assay). The sequencing sample was made of CD4+ T cells from blood, cultured in vitro. These receptor sequences come from a human donor who had recovered from COVID-19.

J is TRBJ2-1 and V is TRBV6-1; 9 bases are a match to TRBD2. From germline, CDR1 is MNHNS and CDR2 SASEGT. V lost 6 bases, J lost 3 bases, and 6 bases stayed unmatched. The CDR3 loop spans 15 amino acids. The CDR3 coding sequence is TGTGCCAGCAGCCAGGCTAGCGGGGTCTACAATGAGCAGTTCTTC. Translated: CASSQASGVYNEQFF.

This chain joins TRBV9 and TRBJ2-3; D ambiguous. Trimming took off 4 bases at V and 4 bases at J, with 19 bases between the two ends. Germline lookup yields CDR1 SGDLS and CDR2 YYNGEE. This CDR3 contains 16 residues. As DNA, the CDR3 is TGTGCCAGCAGCTTCCGGGCCCAAGGAAGTGCAGATACGCAGTATTTT. Its protein product is CASSFRAQGSADTQYF.

The chain uses TRBV6-1 and TRBJ1-2; 8 bases fit TRBD1. The CDR3 runs 13 residues. Trimming at V came to 4 bases and at J to 4 bases, leaving 2 bases not matched to a gene. CDR1 and CDR2 (germline): MNHNS, SASEGT. CDR3 residues: CASSAGTGYGYTF. CDR3 nucleotide sequence: TGTGCCAGCAGTGCCGGGACAGGCTATGGCTACACCTTC.

The CDR3 region is CASSLRGLAGGLYEQYF. DNA for the CDR3: TGTGCCAGCAGCCTCCGAGGACTAGCGGGGGGGCTGTACGAGCAGTACTTC. This rearrangement joins TRBV7-2 to TRBJ2-7, with 15 bases that match TRBD2. Germline V gene sequence: CDR1 SGHTA, CDR2 FQGNSA. Trimming at V came to 5 bases and at J to 4 bases, leaving 9 bases not matched to a gene. The CDR3 extends over 17 amino acids.

A few counts support this clonotype. This sequence joins TRBV7-2 and TRBJ2-3, with TRBD2 matching over 8 bases. J lost 1 base, V lost 5 bases, and 8 bases had no gene match. The CDR3 length is 16 residues. CDR1 is SGHTA, CDR2 FQGNSA, per germline. DNA of the CDR3: TGTGCCAGCAGCGCACCCCGGGGGGGCCGCACAGATACGCAGTATTTT. Its translation: CASSAPRGGRTDTQYF. Full variable domain (outside the CDR3, taken from reference TRBV7-2 and TRBJ2-3): GAGVSQSPSNKVTEKGKDVELRCDPISGHTALYWYRQSLGQGLEFLIYFQGNSAPDKSGLPSDRFSAERTGGSVSTLTIQRTQQEDSAVYLCASSAPRGGRTDTQYFGPGTRLTVL.

CDR3: CASSLSGGPKSEKLFF. CDR3 sequence (DNA): TGTGCCAGCAGCTTAAGCGGGGGGCCTAAATCTGAAAAACTGTTTTTT. The chain has TRBV7-8 and TRBJ1-4; perhaps TRBD1 as D (6 bases). The CDR3 has 16 amino acids. Trimming left V 2 bases short and J 7 bases short, with 17 bases between. The V gene's germline CDR1 is SGHVS and CDR2 FQNEAQ.

This chain connects TRBV9 to TRBJ2-7; a possible D gene is TRBD1 (6 bases). V was cut by 0 bases and J by 6 bases, with 10 bases left in between. This CDR3 comprises 13 residues. Per germline, CDR1 SGDLS and CDR2 YYNGEE. The CDR3, as DNA: TGTGCCAGCAGCGTAGGGACAGAGGGCGAGCAGTACTTC. Protein sequence: CASSVGTEGEQYF.

As regards this clonotype: A much larger clonotype is one base distant, so this may be a read error. The chain links TRBV28 to TRBJ2-7, with TRBD1 matching 7 bases. V lost 7 bases to trimming and J lost 3 bases; unmatched junction nucleotides: 12. The CDR3 is 15 amino acids. In germline, CDR1 is MDHEN, CDR2 SYDVKM. CDR3 in amino acids: CASNPPGTAHYEQYF. The CDR3 region has the DNA TGTGCCAGCAACCCACCCGGGACAGCCCACTACGAGCAGTACTTC.

This clonotype was counted once. The chain has TRBV7-3 and TRBJ2-2, with a tentative D call TRBD2 (6 bases). The V gene's germline CDR1 is SGHTA and CDR2 FQGTGA. V was cut by 5 bases and J by 3 bases, with 10 bases left in between. This CDR3 is built from 14 residues. CDR3 coding DNA: TGTGCCAGCAGCGTACTAGCAGACACCGGGGAGCTGTTTTTT. It specifies CASSVLADTGELFF. Together with reference TRBV7-3 and TRBJ2-2, the CDR3 gives the full variable domain: GAGVSQTPSNKVTEKGKYVELRCDPISGHTALYWYRQSLGQGPEFLIYFQGTGAADDSGLPNDRFFAVRPEGSVSTLKIQRTERGDSAVYLCASSVLADTGELFFGEGSRLTVL.

In this sample, this clonotype turned up once. The chain uses TRBV19 and TRBJ2-6; D is unresolved. The CDR3 extends over 13 amino acids. Germline V CDR1 and CDR2: LNHDA, SQIVND (reference sequence). V lost 6 bases to trimming and J lost 0 bases, with 3 bases between them. As DNA, the CDR3 is TGTGCCAGTAGGACCTCTGGGGCCAACGTCCTGACTTTC. This encodes CASRTSGANVLTF.

This clonotype was counted a few times. This sequence joins TRBV7-2 and TRBJ1-1; 7 bases align to TRBD1. The V gene end was trimmed by 3 bases and the J gene end by 1 base; junction bases not matched to a gene: 5. The germline V gene has CDR1 SGHTA and CDR2 FQGNSA. The CDR3 covers 15 residues. The CDR3 DNA is TGTGCCAGCAGCTTGGCCGGGACAGCGAACACTGAAGCTTTCTTT. It is translated as CASSLAGTANTEAFF.

This clonotype has just a few counts. The rearrangement uses TRBV6-2 or TRBV6-3 and TRBJ1-1, with a possible D match to TRBD1 (5 bases). The length of the CDR3 is 16 residues. Germline loops: CDR1 MNHEY, CDR2 SVGEGT. V lost 4 bases, J lost 7 bases, and 22 bases lay in between. The CDR3 DNA reads TGTGCCAGCAGTTCGAGAGTGGGGGTCCCCCTAGGTGAAGCTTTCTTT. Amino acid sequence: CASSSRVGVPLGEAFF.

In this sample, this clonotype turned up a few times. V and J are TRBV5-1 and TRBJ1-1; weak D call: TRBD1 (5 bases). Between the trimmed V and J ends, which lost 1 base and 11 bases, there was a span of 15 bases. The CDR3 contains 13 residues. The germline CDR1 and CDR2 sequences are SGHRS and YFSETQ. The DNA of the CDR3 is TGCGCCAGCAGCTTGAGGGGAGGGGAATCGGCTTTCTTT. It encodes CASSLRGGESAFF.

The genes are TRBV10-3 and TRBJ2-3; no firm D call. Trimming stripped 10 bases from V and 2 bases from J, with 10 bases between. This CDR3 region has 12 residues. Germline V lookup: CDR1 ENHRY, CDR2 SYGVKD. Here the CDR3 reads CATKSNTDTQYF. The DNA of the CDR3 is TGTGCCACCAAATCCAACACAGATACGCAGTATTTT.

This chain joins TRBV5-1 and TRBJ1-1, with D perhaps matching TRBD1 (5 bases). V lost 7 bases, J lost 0 bases, and 10 bases lay in between. CDR3 length equals 13 residues. CDR1 is SGHRS, CDR2 YFSETQ, per germline. CDR3 nucleotide sequence: TGCGCCAGCGCGGACACCTTGAACACTGAAGCTTTCTTT. Translation gives CASADTLNTEAFF.

The CDR3 DNA reads TGCAGTGCCGAGCGTGGGGGCGTCCAAGAGACCCAGTACTTC. Translating it yields CSAERGGVQETQYF. The chain carries TRBV20-1 and TRBJ2-5; possible D gene TRBD1, 6 bases. Trimming cost V 6 bases and J 1 base, with 15 bases left between them. The V gene's germline CDR1 is DFQATT and CDR2 SNEGSKA (reference sequence). The length of the CDR3 is 14 residues.

This chain links TRBV2 with TRBJ1-4, with D unclear. Germline lookup yields CDR1 SNHLY and CDR2 FYNNEI. This CDR3 spans 13 amino acids. V was clipped by 8 bases and J by 7 bases, with 14 bases between them. In DNA form, the CDR3 reads TGTGCCAGCTCTGAGGTCCGTTTTGAAAAACTGTTTTTT. Protein sequence: CASSEVRFEKLFF. Together with reference TRBV2 and TRBJ1-4, the CDR3 gives the full variable domain: EPEVTQTPSHQVTQMGQEVILRCVPISNHLYFYWYRQILGQKVEFLVSFYNNEISEKSEIFDDQFSVERPDGSNFTLKIRSTKLEDSAMYFCASSEVRFEKLFFGSGTQLSVL.

The CDR3 spells CASSIPGMNTEAFF. The CDR3 DNA reads TGTGCCAGTAGTATTCCAGGTATGAACACTGAAGCTTTCTTT. The J gene is TRBJ1-1, the V gene TRBV19; D uncertain. Germline V CDR1 and CDR2: LNHDA, SQIVND (reference sequence). Trimming removed 3 bases at V and 0 bases at J, with 8 bases between. CDR3 size: 14 residues.

This clonotype was detected only a few times. V gene TRBV20-1 combines with J gene TRBJ1-1, with D maybe TRBD1 (5 bases). The CDR3 covers 13 residues. The V end lost 2 bases, the J end lost 4 bases, and 11 bases lay between the germline ends. The germline gives CDR1 DFQATT, CDR2 SNEGSKA (reference sequence). CDR3: CSARIGRATEAFF. In DNA form, the CDR3 reads TGCAGTGCTAGAATCGGCAGGGCCACTGAAGCTTTCTTT.

The chain recombines TRBV19 with TRBJ1-1, with a tentative D call TRBD1 (5 bases). The CDR3 consists of 14 residues. Trimming cost V 3 bases and J 2 bases, with 10 bases left between them. Germline V gene data show CDR1 as LNHDA and CDR2 as SQIVND (reference sequence). CDR3 loop: CASSMDTINTEAFF. DNA of the CDR3: TGTGCCAGTAGTATGGACACAATTAACACTGAAGCTTTCTTT.

CDR3 bases: TGTGCCAGCAGCTTATTGGCGGAGATTTATACGCAGTATTTT. This gives the protein CASSLLAEIYTQYF. This chain uses TRBV7-2 with TRBJ2-3, with D hard to call. The CDR3 spans 14 residues. Trimming left V 2 bases short and J 7 bases short, with 13 bases between. CDR1 is SGHTA and CDR2 is FQGNSA in the germline V gene.

This clonotype was recorded a few times. The chain employs TRBV6-1 and TRBJ1-5, with 7 bases matching TRBD1. Looked up from germline, CDR1 is MNHNS and CDR2 is SASEGT. The CDR3 is made up of 14 amino acids. The V segment lost 6 bases and the J segment 3 bases; nucleotides outside the gene matches: 5. The CDR3 region has the DNA TGTGCCAGCAGACGACAGGGAATCAATCAGCCCCAGCATTTT. Translation: CASRRQGINQPQHF.

This chain uses TRBV4-3 with TRBJ1-6, with TRBD1 matching 7 bases. V lost 4 bases to trimming and J lost 9 bases; unmatched junction nucleotides: 3. Germline-derived CDR1 and CDR2 are LGHNA and YSLEER. The CDR3 length is 13 residues. The CDR3 sequence: CASSPQGGSPLHF. CDR3 DNA: TGCGCCAGCAGCCCCCAGGGGGGTTCACCCCTCCACTTT.